This TCR beta chain was observed in a study of T-cell reconstitution after alpha-beta-depleted transplantation in children. Researchers prepared the TCRbeta library using unique molecular identifiers, the study reports. TCRdb re-called the PCR reads through MiXCR, storing one row per CDR3 protein. The data hold approximately 490,000 distinct CDR3 sequences, with about 12% observed a single time. Ten or more counts support this clonotype. The sequence was collected from a human donor who donated a stem cell graft to a child with combined immunodeficiency. This specimen was PBMCs from the stem cell graft donor, taken from the stem cell graft.

The DNA of the CDR3 is TGTGCCAGCAGACCGGGACAGGGGGAGTCGGAGACCCAGTACTTC. Protein: CASRPGQGESETQYF. This chain connects TRBV28 to TRBJ2-5; TRBD1 agrees at 11 bases. CDR1 and CDR2 from the germline V gene are MDHEN and SYDVKM. The length of the CDR3 is 15 residues. The V and J ends lost 6 bases and 5 bases, in that order; junction bases with no gene match: 8.